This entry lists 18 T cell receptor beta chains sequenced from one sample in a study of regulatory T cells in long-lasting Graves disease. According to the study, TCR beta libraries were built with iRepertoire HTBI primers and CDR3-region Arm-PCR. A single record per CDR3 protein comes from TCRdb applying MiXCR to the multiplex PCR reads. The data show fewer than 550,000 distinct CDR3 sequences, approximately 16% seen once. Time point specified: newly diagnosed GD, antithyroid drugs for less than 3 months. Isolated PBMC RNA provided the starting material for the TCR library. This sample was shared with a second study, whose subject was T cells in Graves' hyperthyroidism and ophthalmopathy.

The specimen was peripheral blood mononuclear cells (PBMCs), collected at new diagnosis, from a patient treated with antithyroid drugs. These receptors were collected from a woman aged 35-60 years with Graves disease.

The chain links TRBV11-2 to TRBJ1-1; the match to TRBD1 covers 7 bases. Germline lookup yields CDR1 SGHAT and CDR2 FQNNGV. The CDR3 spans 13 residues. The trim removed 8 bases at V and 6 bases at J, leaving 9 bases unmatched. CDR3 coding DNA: TGTGCCAGCGAAGAGGGGGCGACCCCTGAAGCTTTCTTT. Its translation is CASEEGATPEAFF.

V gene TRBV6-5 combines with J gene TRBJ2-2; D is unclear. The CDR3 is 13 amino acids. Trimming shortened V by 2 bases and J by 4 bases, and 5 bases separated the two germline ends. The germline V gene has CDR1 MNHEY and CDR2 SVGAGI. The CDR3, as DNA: TGTGCCAGCAGTTACGTACCCACCGGGGAGCTGTTTTTT. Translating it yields CASSYVPTGELFF.

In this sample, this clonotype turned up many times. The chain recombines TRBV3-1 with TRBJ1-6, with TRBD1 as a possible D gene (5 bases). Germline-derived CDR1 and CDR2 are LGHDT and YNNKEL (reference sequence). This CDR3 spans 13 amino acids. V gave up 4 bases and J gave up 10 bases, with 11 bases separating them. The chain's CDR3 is CASSPGTRSPLHF. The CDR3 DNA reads TGTGCCAGCAGCCCGGGGACCAGATCACCCCTCCACTTT.

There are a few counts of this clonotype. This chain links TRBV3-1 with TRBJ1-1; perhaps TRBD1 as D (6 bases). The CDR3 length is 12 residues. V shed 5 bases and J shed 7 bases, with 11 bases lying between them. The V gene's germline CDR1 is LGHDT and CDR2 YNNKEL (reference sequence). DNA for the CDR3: TGTGCCAGCAGCTTACAGGGATTTGAAGCTTTCTTT. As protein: CASSLQGFEAFF.

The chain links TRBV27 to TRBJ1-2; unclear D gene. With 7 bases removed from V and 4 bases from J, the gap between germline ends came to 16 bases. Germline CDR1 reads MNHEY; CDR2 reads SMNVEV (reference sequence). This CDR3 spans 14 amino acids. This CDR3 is CASKGSGYFYGYTF. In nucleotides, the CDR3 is TGTGCCAGCAAGGGCTCTGGGTACTTCTATGGCTACACCTTC.

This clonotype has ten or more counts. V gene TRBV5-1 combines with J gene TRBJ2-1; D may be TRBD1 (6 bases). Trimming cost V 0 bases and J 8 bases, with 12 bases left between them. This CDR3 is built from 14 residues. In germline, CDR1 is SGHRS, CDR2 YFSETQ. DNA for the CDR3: TGCGCCAGCAGCTTGGCAGCAGGGGACGATGAGCAGTTCTTC. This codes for CASSLAAGDDEQFF.

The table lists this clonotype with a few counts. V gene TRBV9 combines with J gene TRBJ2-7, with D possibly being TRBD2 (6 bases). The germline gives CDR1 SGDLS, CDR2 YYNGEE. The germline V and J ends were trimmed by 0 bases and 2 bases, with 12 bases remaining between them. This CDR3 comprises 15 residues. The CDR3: CASSVGGGMAYEQYF. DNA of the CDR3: TGTGCCAGCAGCGTAGGCGGAGGGATGGCCTACGAGCAGTACTTC.

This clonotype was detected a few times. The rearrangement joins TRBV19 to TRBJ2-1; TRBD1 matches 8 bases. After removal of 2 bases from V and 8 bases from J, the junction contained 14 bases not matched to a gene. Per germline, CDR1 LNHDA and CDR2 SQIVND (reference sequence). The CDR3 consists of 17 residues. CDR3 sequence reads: CASSIPGRGPFMDEQFF. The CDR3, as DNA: TGTGCCAGTAGTATACCTGGCAGGGGGCCGTTTATGGATGAGCAGTTCTTC.

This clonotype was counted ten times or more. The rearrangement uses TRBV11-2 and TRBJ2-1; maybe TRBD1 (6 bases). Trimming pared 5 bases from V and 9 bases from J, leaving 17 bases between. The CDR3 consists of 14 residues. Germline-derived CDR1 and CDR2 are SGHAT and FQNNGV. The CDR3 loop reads CASSAYYGRGEQFF. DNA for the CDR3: TGTGCCAGCAGCGCCTATTACGGCAGGGGTGAGCAGTTCTTC. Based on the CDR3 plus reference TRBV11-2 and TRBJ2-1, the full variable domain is EAGVAQSPRYKIIEKRQSVAFWCNPISGHATLYWYQQILGQGPKLLIQFQNNGVVDDSQLPKDRFSAERLKGVDSTLKIQPAKLEDSAVYLCASSAYYGRGEQFFGPGTRLTVL.

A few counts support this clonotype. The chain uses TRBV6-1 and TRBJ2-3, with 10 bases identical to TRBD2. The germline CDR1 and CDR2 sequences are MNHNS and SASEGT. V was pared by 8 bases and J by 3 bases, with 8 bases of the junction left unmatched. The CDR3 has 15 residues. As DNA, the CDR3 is TGTGCCAGCCGAGAGCGGGGGGGCCGGACAGATACGCAGTATTTT. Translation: CASRERGGRTDTQYF.

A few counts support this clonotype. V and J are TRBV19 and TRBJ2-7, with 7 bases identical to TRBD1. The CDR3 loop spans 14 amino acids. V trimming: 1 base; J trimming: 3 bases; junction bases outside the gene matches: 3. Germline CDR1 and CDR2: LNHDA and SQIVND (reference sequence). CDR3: CASSIGTGLYEQYF. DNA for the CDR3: TGTGCCAGTAGTATAGGGACAGGTCTCTACGAGCAGTACTTC. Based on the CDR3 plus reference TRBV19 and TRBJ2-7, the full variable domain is DGGITQSPKYLFRKEGQNVTLSCEQNLNHDAMYWYRQDPGQGLRLIYYSQIVNDFQKGDIAEGYSVSREKKESFPLTVTSAQKNPTAFYLCASSIGTGLYEQYFGPGTRLTVT.

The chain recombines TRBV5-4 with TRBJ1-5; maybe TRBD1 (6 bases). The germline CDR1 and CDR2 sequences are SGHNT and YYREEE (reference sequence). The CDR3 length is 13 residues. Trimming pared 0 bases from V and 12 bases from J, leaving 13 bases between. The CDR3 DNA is TGTGCCAGCAGCTTGGCGGGGGGCGATGTCCAGCATTTT. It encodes CASSLAGGDVQHF.

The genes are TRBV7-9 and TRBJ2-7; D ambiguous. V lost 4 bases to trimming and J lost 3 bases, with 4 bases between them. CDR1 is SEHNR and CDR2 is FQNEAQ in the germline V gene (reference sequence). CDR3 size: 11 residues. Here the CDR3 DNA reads TGTGCCAGCAGCTGGGACTACGAGCAGTACTTC. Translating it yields CASSWDYEQYF. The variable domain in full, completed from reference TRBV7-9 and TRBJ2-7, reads DTGVSQNPRHKITKRGQNVTFRCDPISEHNRLYWYRQTLGQGPEFLTYFQNEAQLEKSRLLSDRFSAERPKGSFSTLEIQRTEQGDSAMYLCASSWDYEQYFGPGTRLTVT.

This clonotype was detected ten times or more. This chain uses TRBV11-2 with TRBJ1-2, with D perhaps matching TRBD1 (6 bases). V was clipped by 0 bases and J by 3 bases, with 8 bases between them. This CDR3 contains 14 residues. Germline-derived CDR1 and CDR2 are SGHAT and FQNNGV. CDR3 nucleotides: TGTGCCAGCAGCTTAGATCAGGGGCACTATGGCTACACCTTC. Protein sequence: CASSLDQGHYGYTF.

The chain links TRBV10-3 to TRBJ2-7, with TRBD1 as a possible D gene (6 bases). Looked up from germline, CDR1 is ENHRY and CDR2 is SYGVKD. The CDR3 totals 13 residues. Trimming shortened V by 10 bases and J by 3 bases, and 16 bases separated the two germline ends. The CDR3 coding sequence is TGTGCCACCCTGGTTGGGGGCGGCTACGAGCAGTACTTC. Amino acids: CATLVGGGYEQYF.

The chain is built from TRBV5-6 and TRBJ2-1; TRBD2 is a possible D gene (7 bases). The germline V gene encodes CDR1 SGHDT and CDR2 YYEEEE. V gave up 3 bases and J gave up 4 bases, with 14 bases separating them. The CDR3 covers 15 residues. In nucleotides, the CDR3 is TGTGCCAGCAGCTGGGGGCGGGGGCGGTACAATGAGCAGTTCTTC. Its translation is CASSWGRGRYNEQFF.

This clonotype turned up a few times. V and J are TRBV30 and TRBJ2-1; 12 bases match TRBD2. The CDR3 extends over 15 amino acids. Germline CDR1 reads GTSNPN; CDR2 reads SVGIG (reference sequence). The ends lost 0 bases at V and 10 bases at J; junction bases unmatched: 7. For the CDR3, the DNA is TGTGCCTGGAGTGTGAGAAGACTAGCGGGGGAGGAGCAGTTCTTC. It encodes CAWSVRRLAGEEQFF.

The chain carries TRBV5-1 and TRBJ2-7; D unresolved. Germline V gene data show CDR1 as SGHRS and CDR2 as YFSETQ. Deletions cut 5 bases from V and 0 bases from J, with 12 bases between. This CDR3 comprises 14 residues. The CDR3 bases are TGCGCCAGCAGGGAGAGGACGAGCTCCTACGAGCAGTACTTC. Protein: CASRERTSSYEQYF.